The 24 T cell receptor beta chains presented below share a single source sample, sequenced in a study of blood T cell repertoires in COVID-19. Generated by immunoSEQ multiplex PCR, the TCRdb table keeps only in-frame clones and is missing some. Of around 290,000 clones listed, around nine tenths are singletons. The material sequenced was peripheral blood. The source of these receptors is a man in his forties with acute or convalescent COVID-19.

This clone was recorded once. The CDR3 DNA follows: TGCGCCAGCAGCCAAGTAGCGTTGAACACTGAAGCTTTCTTT. Its translation is CASSQVALNTEAFF. The genes are TRBV4-1 and TRBJ1-1; D is ambiguous. V dropped 1 base and J dropped 0 bases, with 6 bases sitting between them. The CDR3 contains 14 residues. Germline values: CDR1 MGHRA, CDR2 YSYEKL.

This chain links TRBV7-9 with TRBJ1-1; 9 bases fit TRBD1. The germline V gene has CDR1 SEHNR and CDR2 FQNEAQ (reference sequence). The CDR3 has 16 amino acids. With 1 base clipped from V and 5 bases from J, the junction kept 8 bases outside the gene matches. CDR3 sequence (DNA): TGTGCCAGCAGCTTAGGTTGGGACAGGGTCGAGACTGAAGCTTTCTTT. This translates into CASSLGWDRVETEAFF.

This chain connects TRBV15 to TRBJ2-1; D gene ambiguous. The V gene's germline CDR1 is LNHNV and CDR2 YYDKDF (reference sequence). The CDR3 length is 13 residues. Trimming stripped 1 base from V and 9 bases from J, with 10 bases between. CDR3 sequence: CATSRGKSGEQFF. The CDR3 region has the DNA TGTGCCACCAGCAGAGGAAAGTCCGGTGAGCAGTTCTTC.

The rearrangement joins TRBV20-1 to TRBJ1-1, with D possibly TRBD1 on 5 matching bases. Germline V lookup: CDR1 DFQATT, CDR2 SNEGSKA (reference sequence). The CDR3 covers 11 residues. Trimming took 1 base from V and 8 from J, leaving 8 bases between them. The DNA for the CDR3 is TGCAGTGCTAGAGCGACAGAGGAAGCTTTCTTT. Translated: CSARATEEAFF.

The chain employs TRBV14 and TRBJ2-7; 7 bases agree with TRBD1. Germline V gives CDR1 SGHDN, CDR2 FVKESK. The CDR3 consists of 15 residues. V lost 1 base, J lost 4 bases, and 7 bases stayed unmatched. CDR3 sequence: CASSQGWTGPYEQYF. The CDR3 bases are TGTGCCAGCAGCCAAGGATGGACAGGTCCGTACGAGCAGTACTTC.

This clone is a singleton in its sample. This chain's CDR3 is CAITPGDHQPQHF. CDR3 DNA sequence: TGTGCCATCACCCCCGGAGATCATCAGCCCCAGCATTTT. The J gene is TRBJ1-5, the V gene TRBV10-3; D is uncertain. Germline-derived CDR1 and CDR2 are ENHRY and SYGVKD. V was cut by 7 bases and J by 5 bases, with 12 bases left in between. CDR3 size: 13 residues.

This clone was recorded once. CDR3 sequence (DNA): TGTGCCAGCGCCCGGGGGGGCGAAGGAGGCTACACCTTC. Its translation: CASARGGEGGYTF. The J gene is TRBJ1-2, the V gene TRBV12-3 or TRBV12-4; D is possibly TRBD1 (6 bases). The CDR3 runs to 13 residues. V lost 8 bases to trimming and J lost 8 bases, with 18 bases between them.

The chain recombines TRBV3-1 (or the pseudogene TRBV3-2) with TRBJ1-2; a possible D gene is TRBD1 (5 bases). Germline V lookup: CDR1 LGHDT, CDR2 YNNKEL (reference sequence). The CDR3 contains 14 residues. V was cut by 7 bases and J by 4 bases, with 16 bases left in between. CDR3 sequence: CASTRGDGGYGYTF. CDR3 in DNA: TGTGCCAGCACCCGAGGGGACGGGGGCTATGGCTACACCTTC.

This chain links TRBV6-5 with TRBJ1-4, with D possibly being TRBD1 (5 bases). V lost 0 bases, J lost 7 bases, and 9 bases lay in between. Per germline, CDR1 MNHEY and CDR2 SVGAGI. The CDR3 consists of 14 residues. The CDR3 here is CASSYSGAGEKLFF. The CDR3 nucleotides read TGTGCCAGCAGTTACTCAGGGGCAGGTGAAAAACTGTTTTTT.

The chain couples TRBV6-5 to TRBJ1-4; 7 bases are a match to TRBD1. This CDR3 spans 15 amino acids. Germline CDR1 is MNHEY and CDR2 is SVGAGI. V gave up 6 bases and J gave up 2 bases; unmatched junction bases: 6. The CDR3 DNA reads as TGTGCCAGCAGCCAAACAGGGGTTACTAATGAAAAACTGTTTTTT. This codes for CASSQTGVTNEKLFF.

The chain uses TRBV30 and TRBJ1-4; TRBD1 might be the D (5 bases). The V end lost 4 bases, the J end lost 8 bases, and 14 bases lay between the germline ends. The germline gives CDR1 GTSNPN, CDR2 SVGIG (reference sequence). The CDR3 has 13 amino acids. Written as DNA, the CDR3 is TGTGCCTGGAATGGGGGGAAGGAGGAAAAACTGTTTTTT. Translated, it gives CAWNGGKEEKLFF.

The chain carries TRBV15 and TRBJ1-3, with D possibly being TRBD1 (5 bases). The ends were cut back, 3 bases at V and 0 bases at J, with 9 bases in the middle. Germline V gene data show CDR1 as LNHNV and CDR2 as YYDKDF (reference sequence). CDR3 size: 15 residues. The CDR3 sequence: CATSRTTASGNTIYF. CDR3 DNA: TGTGCCACCAGCAGGACGACAGCCTCTGGAAACACCATATATTTT.

V is TRBV11-2 and J is TRBJ1-1; 7 nucleotides match TRBD1. Per germline, CDR1 SGHAT and CDR2 FQNNGV. Trimming took 7 bases from V and 8 from J; bases not matched to a gene: 13. The CDR3 sequence is 14 residues long. The CDR3 reads CASTSGQLPAEAFF. CDR3 sequence (DNA): TGTGCCAGCACCTCGGGACAGTTACCAGCAGAAGCTTTCTTT.

The chain has TRBV11-2 and TRBJ1-6, with 9 bases lining up with TRBD1. J was trimmed by 7 bases and V by 6 bases; bases with no gene match: 7. The germline gives CDR1 SGHAT, CDR2 FQNNGV. The CDR3 runs 15 residues. The CDR3 loop reads CASSSTGGANSPLHF. The CDR3 bases are TGTGCCAGCAGTTCCACAGGGGGCGCAAATTCACCCCTCCACTTT.

The rearrangement links TRBV2 to TRBJ2-7; D may be TRBD1 (6 bases). Germline CDR1 is SNHLY and CDR2 is FYNNEI. V gave up 6 bases and J gave up 2 bases, with 11 bases separating them. The CDR3 totals 13 residues. The CDR3 here is CASRNQGPYEQYF. The CDR3 DNA sequence: TGTGCCAGCAGGAACCAGGGGCCCTACGAGCAGTACTTC.

J is TRBJ1-1 and V is TRBV29-1; D gene ambiguous. Germline V lookup: CDR1 SQVTM, CDR2 ANQGSEA. V was shortened by 5 bases and J by 1 base, with 11 bases between the two germline ends. The CDR3 has 13 amino acids. The CDR3 spells CSVRAEGNTEAFF. Here the CDR3 DNA reads TGCAGCGTTCGGGCCGAGGGGAACACTGAAGCTTTCTTT.

This sequence joins TRBV19 and TRBJ2-2, with TRBD1 matching over 7 bases. V was pared by 6 bases and J by 0 bases, with 4 bases of the junction left unmatched. The CDR3 covers 15 residues. The germline CDR1 and CDR2 sequences are LNHDA and SQIVND (reference sequence). In DNA, the CDR3 is TGTGCCAGTAGCCTGACAGGGCCGAACACCGGGGAGCTGTTTTTT. Residues: CASSLTGPNTGELFF.

The chain recombines TRBV2 with TRBJ2-1, with 9 positions matching TRBD2. The V and J ends lost 4 bases and 5 bases, in that order; junction bases with no gene match: 6. There are 15 residues in the CDR3. Germline loops: CDR1 SNHLY, CDR2 FYNNEI. CDR3 nucleotides: TGTGCCAGCAGTGGGCTAGCGGGGATTAACAATGAGCAGTTCTTC. Its protein product is CASSGLAGINNEQFF.

This chain joins TRBV5-6 and TRBJ2-5; 10 bases are a match to TRBD1. Germline V gene lookup returns CDR1 SGHDT and CDR2 YYEEEE. V shed 4 bases and J 6 bases; nucleotides not matched to a gene: 6. The length of the CDR3 is 14 residues. The CDR3 is CASSTRQGAKTQYF. CDR3 DNA: TGTGCCAGCAGCACCAGACAGGGGGCAAAGACCCAGTACTTC.

This chain uses TRBV5-1 with TRBJ1-2; no reliable D call. V was pared by 0 bases and J by 2 bases, with 8 bases between. The germline V gene has CDR1 SGHRS and CDR2 YFSETQ. The CDR3 has 14 residues. The CDR3 DNA follows: TGCGCCAGCAGCTTGGGGGCTTCAAACTATGGCTACACCTTC. Its translation is CASSLGASNYGYTF.

The V and J genes are TRBV28 and TRBJ2-7; TRBD2 agrees at 11 bases. Germline CDR1 is MDHEN and CDR2 is SYDVKM. With V trimmed by 3 bases and J by 0 bases, 16 bases remained unmatched. This CDR3 has 20 residues. The CDR3 loop reads CASSFLLGSGGARSSYEQYF. DNA for the CDR3: TGTGCCAGCAGTTTTTTGCTGGGTAGCGGGGGGGCGAGAAGCTCCTACGAGCAGTACTTC.

The V and J genes are TRBV6-5 and TRBJ1-5; 7 bases align to TRBD1. The length of the CDR3 is 14 residues. Germline CDR1 is MNHEY and CDR2 is SVGAGI. Trimming cost V 4 bases and J 6 bases; bases outside gene matches: 6. The CDR3 DNA reads TGTGCCAGCAGTTCTTTACAGGGGAGTCAGCCCCAGCATTTT. This codes for CASSSLQGSQPQHF.

V is TRBV7-8 and J is TRBJ1-1; D may be TRBD1 (5 bases). Between the trimmed V and J ends, which lost 5 bases and 4 bases, there was a span of 17 bases. Germline V lookup: CDR1 SGHVS, CDR2 FQNEAQ. The CDR3 totals 15 residues. The CDR3 DNA reads TGTGCCAGCAGCCTTAGGGATTGGGGGGGCACTGAAGCTTTCTTT. Translated, it gives CASSLRDWGGTEAFF.

The genes are TRBV6-5 and TRBJ1-5, with TRBD1 identical over 9 bases. V was clipped by 8 bases and J by 6 bases; unmatched bases: 5. Germline V gives CDR1 MNHEY, CDR2 SVGAGI. The CDR3 is made up of 13 amino acids. This CDR3 is CASRDRVGQPQHF. As DNA, the CDR3 is TGTGCCAGCCGGGACAGGGTCGGTCAGCCCCAGCATTTT.